The clone carrying this T cell receptor (beta chain) was seen a handful of times. Its antigen is unidentified. The data originate from a study of T cells after yellow fever vaccination. Study context: Fractions of limited cellularity were prepared by means of SMART-Seq v4 Ultra Low Input.

Notes on the study in general: Repertoires sorted by FACS could include abundant clonotypes that are contaminants from the bulk population.

MiXCR was run by TCRdb on the 5' RACE reads, yielding one entry per CDR3 protein. The sample lists 510,000 or so distinct CDR3 sequences, less than 20% occurring once. Germline CDR1 reads SGHNT; CDR2 reads YENEEA. Trimming removed 4 bases from V and 5 bases from J, with 6 bases in between. This CDR3 contains 12 residues. The source is a man in his thirties or forties who received the YFV17D yellow fever vaccine. The sample was PBMCs, taken 15 days after the yellow fever booster vaccination. This chain uses TRBV11-3 with TRBJ2-1; D is unclear. The CDR3 coding sequence is TGTGCCAGCAGCTCGGCAAACAATGAGCAGTTCTTC. Encoded protein: CASSSANNEQFF.